The entry that follows covers one T cell receptor (beta chain) sequence. Its target is not known. It was from PBMCs that CD4+ and CD8+ T cells were sorted. CDR1 is SEHNR, CDR2 FQNEAQ, per germline (reference sequence). V lost 2 bases and J lost 8, with 21 bases in between. The CDR3 spans 16 residues. This entry belongs to a study of CD8+ T cells in alopecia areata. cDNA serving as the sequencing template came from extracted, reverse transcribed RNA. The method was immunoSEQ multiplex PCR; TCRdb's version includes in-frame clones alone and lacks a portion of them. The repertoire holds about 200,000 clones, with roughly 50% as singletons. Points from the study as a whole: Among patients, TCR sharing was less clear than in mice, a difference possibly due in part to HLA diversity in the patient population.

V gene TRBV7-9 combines with J gene TRBJ1-2, with D uncertain. The TCR sequence derives from a human donor in good health. The sample was CD8+ T cells sorted from blood. For the CDR3, the DNA is TGTGCCAGCAGCTTACCTCAAATTACCGACACCGGGGGCTACACCTTC. Protein sequence: CASSLPQITDTGGYTF.